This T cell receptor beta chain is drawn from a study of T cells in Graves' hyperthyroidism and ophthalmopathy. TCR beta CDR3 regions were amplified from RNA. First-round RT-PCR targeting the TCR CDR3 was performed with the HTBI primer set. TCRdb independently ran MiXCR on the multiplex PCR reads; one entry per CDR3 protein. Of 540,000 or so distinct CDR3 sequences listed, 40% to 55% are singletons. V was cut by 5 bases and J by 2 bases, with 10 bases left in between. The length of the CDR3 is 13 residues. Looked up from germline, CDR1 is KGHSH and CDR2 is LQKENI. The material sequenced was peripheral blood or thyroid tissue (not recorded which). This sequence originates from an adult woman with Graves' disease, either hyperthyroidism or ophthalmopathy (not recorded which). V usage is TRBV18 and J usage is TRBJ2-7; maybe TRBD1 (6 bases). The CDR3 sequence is CASSAGDPYEQYF. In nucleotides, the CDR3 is TGTGCCAGCTCAGCAGGGGACCCCTACGAGCAGTACTTC. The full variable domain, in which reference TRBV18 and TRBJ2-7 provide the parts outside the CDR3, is NAGVMQNPRHLVRRRGQEARLRCSPMKGHSHVYWYRQLPEEGLKFMVYLQKENIIDESGMPKERFSAEFPKEGPSILRIQQVVRGDSAAYFCASSAGDPYEQYFGPGTRLTVT.